Listed below are T cell receptor beta chains from one sample, sequenced in a study of T cells after yellow fever vaccination. MiXCR, applied by TCRdb to the 5' RACE reads, yields one record per CDR3 protein. The sample contains about 260,000 distinct CDR3 sequences, roughly 5% of which appear only once. Source: CD4+ T cells sorted from PBMCs, taken on the day of the yellow fever booster vaccination. All receptors derive from a man aged 18 to 29 who received the YFV17D yellow fever vaccine. Each CDR3 is given with its conserved first and last residue. The order of the fields is V gene, J gene, clone size, D gene, CDR3 protein, CDR3 DNA. D genes are given only for firm matches. Clone size is shown for a subset of rows, as once, few, many or a class of expanded clone.

>TRBV9|TRBJ2-1|NA|NA
CASSASGTFIRGNEQFF
TGTGCCAGCAGCGCCTCAGGGACTTTTATTCGGGGGAATGAGCAGTTCTTC
>TRBV6-6|TRBJ2-4|many|TRBD1
CASSYDRVHTDIQYF
TGTGCCAGCAGTTACGACAGGGTCCATACGGACATTCAGTACTTC
>TRBV7-9|TRBJ2-7|few|NA
CASSLVRDSEQYF
TGTGCCAGCAGCTTAGTCAGGGACTCCGAGCAGTACTTC
>TRBV12-3/TRBV12-4|TRBJ2-3|NA|NA
CASTGVSTDTQYF
TGTGCCAGCACCGGGGTTAGCACAGATACGCAGTATTTT
>TRBV7-2|TRBJ2-5|NA|NA
CASSFYASEETQYF
TGTGCCAGCAGCTTTTACGCTAGCGAAGAGACCCAGTACTTC
>TRBV7-2|TRBJ2-3|NA|NA
CASSPQGGGAYSDTQYF
TGTGCCAGCAGCCCTCAGGGCGGGGGCGCGTATTCTGATACGCAGTATTTT
>TRBV4-1|TRBJ2-7|few|NA
CASSQDSGRKFYEQYF
TGCGCCAGCAGCCAAGATTCAGGTCGGAAATTCTACGAGCAGTACTTC
>TRBV7-2|TRBJ1-1|many|NA
CASVPGSMNTEAFF
TGTGCCAGCGTGCCAGGGAGTATGAACACTGAAGCTTTCTTT
>TRBV6-2/TRBV6-3|TRBJ1-1|NA|NA
CASSYAGLGAFF
TGTGCCAGCAGTTACGCTGGGCTCGGCGCTTTCTTT
>TRBV4-3|TRBJ1-2|NA|TRBD1
CASSQDGQGGYTF
TGCGCCAGCAGCCAGGATGGACAGGGAGGCTACACCTTC
>TRBV5-1|TRBJ1-1|many|NA
CASSLEQGRAFF
TGCGCCAGCAGCTTGGAGCAGGGTAGGGCTTTCTTT
>TRBV25-1|TRBJ2-3|few|NA
CASTTAGLGQYF
TGTGCCAGCACTACCGCCGGGTTGGGGCAGTATTTT
>TRBV27|TRBJ2-1|few|TRBD2
CASSLLAGGRGEQFF
TGTGCCAGCAGTTTATTAGCGGGGGGCCGGGGAGAGCAGTTCTTC
>TRBV4-3|TRBJ1-1|NA|NA
CASSQMGVNTEAFF
TGCGCCAGCAGCCAAATGGGGGTGAACACTGAAGCTTTCTTT
>TRBV27|TRBJ2-3|many|NA
CASSKQTGTDTQYF
TGTGCCAGCAGTAAACAGACGGGCACAGATACGCAGTATTTT
>TRBV6-2/TRBV6-3|TRBJ1-5|few|TRBD1
CASTDRGFSQPQHF
TGTGCCAGTACGGACAGGGGATTTAGTCAGCCCCAGCATTTT
>TRBV29-1|TRBJ2-3|NA|NA
CSVEKWESLTDTQYF
TGCAGCGTTGAAAAGTGGGAGAGCCTCACAGATACGCAGTATTTT
>TRBV12-3/TRBV12-4|TRBJ1-5|NA|NA
CASSLFRGVSQPQHF
TGTGCCAGCAGTTTGTTCAGGGGAGTGTCTCAGCCCCAGCATTTT
>TRBV20-1|TRBJ1-2|few|NA
CSARGGNYGYTF
TGCAGTGCTAGAGGTGGGAACTATGGCTACACCTTC
>TRBV28|TRBJ1-6|NA|TRBD1
CASSPVRGGPPGSSPLHF
TGTGCCAGCAGTCCCGTCCGAGGGGGCCCCCCGGGTAGCTCACCCCTCCACTTT
>TRBV5-1|TRBJ1-1|few|NA
CASGPGESTEAFF
TGCGCCAGCGGCCCAGGCGAGAGTACTGAAGCTTTCTTT
>TRBV24-1|TRBJ2-5|many|NA
CATSDSGKYQETQYF
TGTGCCACCAGTGATTCGGGAAAGTACCAAGAGACCCAGTACTTC
>TRBV29-1|TRBJ1-1|many|NA
CSVEGMGWDTEAFF
TGCAGCGTTGAAGGTATGGGATGGGACACTGAAGCTTTCTTT
>TRBV19|TRBJ1-2|NA|TRBD1
CASSTDRGSYGYTF
TGTGCCAGTAGTACGGACAGGGGTAGTTATGGCTACACCTTC
>TRBV5-6|TRBJ2-3|many|TRBD2
CASSLIALAGYRDTQYF
TGTGCCAGCAGCTTGATCGCGCTAGCGGGGTATAGAGATACGCAGTATTTT
>TRBV4-3|TRBJ2-3|few|NA
CASSQEPAGSTDTQYF
TGCGCCAGCAGCCAAGAACCCGCGGGGAGCACAGATACGCAGTATTTT
>TRBV29-1|TRBJ2-5|NA|NA
CSVGLGLAQETQYF
TGCAGCGTTGGGCTCGGATTAGCGCAGGAGACCCAGTACTTC
>TRBV4-1|TRBJ1-5|many|NA
CASSPLGGPNQPQHF
TGCGCCAGCAGCCCCCTGGGCGGGCCGAATCAGCCCCAGCATTTT
>TRBV5-1|TRBJ2-5|few|NA
CASSERADQETQYF
TGCGCCAGCTCAGAACGGGCCGACCAAGAGACCCAGTACTTC
>TRBV5-1|TRBJ2-3|few|NA
CASSLVAQGTDTQYF
TGCGCCAGCAGCTTGGTCGCTCAGGGCACAGATACGCAGTATTTT
>TRBV24-1|TRBJ2-2|many|TRBD1
CATSDWEQGTGELFF
TGTGCCACCAGTGATTGGGAACAGGGGACCGGGGAGCTGTTTTTT